The 26 T cell receptor beta chains below all came from one sample that was sequenced in a study of T cells after yellow fever vaccination (dated by TCRdb to the late 2010s). The sample's treatment or condition, from its label and the paper: live attenuated yellow fever vaccine strain. The library was produced with 5' RACE. Reads for this sample came from an Illumina NovaSeq 6000. TCRdb reprocessed the public reads (quality trimming at Q25 with fastp, clone calling with MiXCR) and kept in-frame beta chains. Rows are combined by CDR3 protein, so each entry shows the most common genes and DNA. Recorded for this sample are about 430,000 distinct CDR3 sequences; around 19% of them occurred a single time. The top ten constitute over 15% of the sample. The source material was PBMCs, sampled before the yellow fever booster vaccination. The receptors derive from a man aged 18 to 29 who received the YFV17D yellow fever vaccine.

J is TRBJ2-5 and V is TRBV10-3, with 8 nucleotides matching TRBD2. The V and J ends lost 8 bases and 4 bases, in that order; junction bases with no gene match: 12. The germline CDR1 and CDR2 sequences are ENHRY and SYGVKD. The CDR3 runs to 15 residues. CDR3 coding DNA: TGTGCCATCTCGTCCCAGCGGGGGAGCTTAGAGACCCAGTACTTC. It yields the protein CAISSQRGSLETQYF.

The rearrangement joins TRBV5-1 to TRBJ2-7, with D maybe TRBD1 (6 bases). The CDR3 extends over 14 amino acids. Trimming removed 5 bases from V and 0 bases from J, with 12 bases in between. Germline lookup yields CDR1 SGHRS and CDR2 YFSETQ. The CDR3 DNA reads as TGCGCCAGCAGTCGGACAGCGAGCTCCTACGAGCAGTACTTC. This encodes CASSRTASSYEQYF. Complete variable domain (other parts from reference TRBV5-1 and TRBJ2-7): KAGVTQTPRYLIKTRGQQVTLSCSPISGHRSVSWYQQTPGQGLQFLFEYFSETQRNKGNFPGRFSGRQFSNSRSEMNVSTLELGDSALYLCASSRTASSYEQYFGPGTRLTVT.

The V call is TRBV20-1, the J call TRBJ2-5; a possible D gene is TRBD2 (6 bases). CDR3 length: 13 amino acids. V was clipped by 3 bases and J by 5 bases, with 13 bases between them. Looked up from germline, CDR1 is DFQATT and CDR2 is SNEGSKA (reference sequence). The CDR3 DNA is TGCAGTGCTAGGGAGGGACGTCGGGAGACCCAGTACTTC. This translates into CSAREGRRETQYF.

The chain is built from TRBV28 and TRBJ1-2; 7 bases are shared with TRBD1. With V trimmed by 6 bases and J by 8 bases, 9 bases remained unmatched. The CDR3 length is 13 residues. Per germline, CDR1 MDHEN and CDR2 SYDVKM. The CDR3 sequence is CASRITGARGYTF. CDR3 DNA sequence: TGTGCCAGCAGAATCACAGGGGCGCGGGGCTACACCTTC.

A few counts support this clonotype. The chain joins TRBV30 to TRBJ1-1; D unresolved. The germline V and J ends were trimmed by 1 base and 0 bases, with 9 bases remaining between them. This CDR3 region has 14 residues. Germline CDR1 and CDR2: GTSNPN and SVGIG (reference sequence). DNA of the CDR3: TGTGCCTGGAGTGGGGTAGGGATGAACACTGAAGCTTTCTTT. This translates into CAWSGVGMNTEAFF.

A few counts support this clonotype. CDR3 region: CASSSRQGVRSPLHF. DNA for the CDR3: TGTGCCAGCAGCTCGAGACAGGGAGTCCGGTCACCCCTCCACTTT. This chain joins TRBV11-1 and TRBJ1-6, with 7 bases lining up with TRBD1. CDR1 SGHAT and CDR2 FQDESV come from the germline V gene (reference sequence). V trimming: 4 bases; J trimming: 10 bases; junction bases outside the gene matches: 10. This CDR3 comprises 15 residues.

The J gene is TRBJ1-1, the V gene TRBV11-2; the match to TRBD1 covers 7 bases. With V trimmed by 7 bases and J by 5 bases, 7 bases remained unmatched. The CDR3 extends over 13 amino acids. CDR1 is SGHAT and CDR2 is FQNNGV in the germline V gene. The CDR3 bases are TGTGCCAGCAACGAAGGGGGCGTTACTGAAGCTTTCTTT. Its translation: CASNEGGVTEAFF.

The chain uses TRBV27 and TRBJ1-6; 11 bases are shared with TRBD1. Losses at the gene ends were 6 bases for V and 9 bases for J; bases not matched to a gene: 4. Germline V lookup: CDR1 MNHEY, CDR2 SMNVEV (reference sequence). The CDR3 is made up of 14 amino acids. The CDR3 DNA follows: TGTGCCAGCAGCCGGGGGACAGGGGGTTCACCCCTCCACTTT. Its protein is CASSRGTGGSPLHF.

This clonotype showed up just a few times. This chain connects TRBV6-2 or TRBV6-3 to TRBJ1-5; D is unresolved. The CDR3 contains 14 residues. Germline lookup yields CDR1 MNHEY and CDR2 SVGEGT. Between the trimmed V and J ends, which lost 7 bases and 2 bases, there was a span of 12 bases. The CDR3 DNA sequence: TGTGCCAGCACTAAGGACCTACGCAATCAGCCCCAGCATTTT. This sequence encodes CASTKDLRNQPQHF.

A few counts support this clonotype. The rearrangement uses TRBV5-5 and TRBJ2-7; D uncertain. Looked up from germline, CDR1 is SGHKS and CDR2 is YYEKEE (reference sequence). The CDR3 consists of 14 residues. The V gene lost 1 base and the J gene lost 3 bases, with 11 bases spanning the gap. Written as DNA, the CDR3 is TGTGCCAGCAGCTTGTTTGACGGGTACTACGAGCAGTACGTC. Translating gives CASSLFDGYYEQYV.

The V gene is TRBV5-1, the J gene TRBJ2-3; D ambiguous. Germline values: CDR1 SGHRS, CDR2 YFSETQ. This CDR3 comprises 13 residues. Trimming stripped 8 bases from V and 0 bases from J, with 10 bases between. The CDR3 protein is CASSVYSTDTQYF. DNA for the CDR3: TGCGCCAGTAGTGTTTACAGCACAGATACGCAGTATTTT.

This chain links TRBV24-1 with TRBJ1-1, with TRBD1 identical over 8 bases. Per the germline V gene, CDR1 is KGHDR and CDR2 is SFDVKD. This CDR3 is built from 15 residues. V was pared by 8 bases and J by 0 bases, with 7 bases of the junction left unmatched. The CDR3 spells CATKNRQGMNTEAFF. CDR3 in DNA: TGTGCCACCAAGAACCGACAGGGGATGAACACTGAAGCTTTCTTT.

This clonotype was detected a few times. The chain couples TRBV3-1 to TRBJ2-5; 8 nucleotides match TRBD2. The germline CDR1 and CDR2 sequences are LGHDT and YNNKEL (reference sequence). J was trimmed by 5 bases and V by 4 bases; bases with no gene match: 9. This CDR3 comprises 15 residues. CDR3 amino acids: CASSPLPGGPETQYF. The DNA of the CDR3 is TGTGCCAGCAGCCCCCTTCCGGGGGGGCCCGAGACCCAGTACTTC.

This clonotype was counted only a few times. The chain links TRBV3-1 to TRBJ2-3; perhaps D is TRBD1 or TRBD2 (6 bases each). The CDR3 runs to 16 residues. Germline CDR1 LGHDT, CDR2 YNNKEL (reference sequence). V was trimmed by 1 base and J by 1 base, leaving 12 bases between them. Written as DNA, the CDR3 is TGTGCCAGCAGCCAAGTGTACGGGGGCGGCACAGATACGCAGTATTTT. Protein sequence: CASSQVYGGGTDTQYF.

This clonotype was observed at least ten times. The chain couples TRBV20-1 to TRBJ1-1; D is possibly TRBD1 (5 bases). This CDR3 is built from 13 residues. Germline lookup yields CDR1 DFQATT and CDR2 SNEGSKA (reference sequence). Trimming removed 3 bases from V and 4 bases from J, with 12 bases in between. DNA of the CDR3: TGCAGTGCTAGGGGGGGAGCGGGCACTGAAGCTTTCTTT. This encodes CSARGGAGTEAFF.

This clonotype has a count of ten or more. This rearrangement joins TRBV20-1 to TRBJ2-1, with D possibly being TRBD2 (6 bases). V was trimmed by 5 bases and J by 5 bases, leaving 7 bases between them. The germline V gene has CDR1 DFQATT and CDR2 SNEGSKA (reference sequence). CDR3 length: 11 amino acids. The CDR3 sequence is CSARRDNEQFF. CDR3 DNA: TGCAGTGCTCGGAGGGACAATGAGCAGTTCTTC.

This clonotype was recorded many times. The V gene is TRBV30, the J gene TRBJ2-2, with D possibly matching TRBD2 (7 bases). The V end was cut by 3 bases, the J end by 3 bases, with 14 bases between. Germline V gene sequence: CDR1 GTSNPN, CDR2 SVGIG (reference sequence). This CDR3 is built from 15 residues. CDR3 amino acids: CAWRPGGRYTGELFF. As DNA, the CDR3 is TGTGCCTGGAGACCGGGGGGCCGTTACACCGGGGAGCTGTTTTTT.

This clonotype was observed a few times. The V gene is TRBV27, the J gene TRBJ2-3; 7 bases line up with TRBD2. Germline V gene data show CDR1 as MNHEY and CDR2 as SMNVEV (reference sequence). The CDR3 runs 13 residues. Losses at the gene ends were 6 bases for V and 4 bases for J; bases not matched to a gene: 4. The CDR3 here is CASRRTRPDTQYF. The CDR3, as DNA: TGTGCCAGCAGACGGACTAGACCAGATACGCAGTATTTT.

This clonotype was seen a few times. The rearrangement joins TRBV12-3 or TRBV12-4 to TRBJ2-7; D may be TRBD2 (5 bases). V lost 5 bases and J lost 0, with 14 bases in between. The CDR3 consists of 15 residues. The CDR3 nucleotides read TGTGCCAGCAGTCTGGCCGCAGAGGGCTCCTACGAGCAGTACTTC. Protein sequence: CASSLAAEGSYEQYF.

This clonotype has more than one count but fewer than ten. The rearrangement uses TRBV2 and TRBJ2-1, with 11 nucleotides matching TRBD2. This CDR3 is 15 amino acids long. Germline loops: CDR1 SNHLY, CDR2 FYNNEI. V lost 6 bases and J lost 8; bases outside the gene matches: 9. The CDR3 DNA reads TGTGCCAGCAGCCATAGCGGGGGGGCAATCTATGAGCAGTTCTTC. It translates to CASSHSGGAIYEQFF.

The sample holds a few counts of this clonotype. The chain recombines TRBV7-2 with TRBJ1-2, with 7 positions matching TRBD1. The CDR3 is 15 residues long. J lost 8 bases, V lost 5 bases, and 14 bases had no gene match. The germline CDR1 and CDR2 sequences are SGHTA and FQGNSA. The CDR3 DNA reads as TGTGCCAGCAGCACCGAATGGGGCAGGGGGAGCGGCTACACCTTC. This translates into CASSTEWGRGSGYTF.

This clonotype has at least ten counts. The chain links TRBV28 to TRBJ2-5; no clear D gene. The CDR3 extends over 12 amino acids. CDR1 and CDR2 (germline): MDHEN, SYDVKM. Trimming stripped 6 bases from V and 0 bases from J, with 5 bases between. The CDR3 loop reads CASSLYQETQYF. DNA for the CDR3: TGTGCCAGCAGCCTGTACCAAGAGACCCAGTACTTC. The full variable domain, with the rest looked up from reference TRBV28 and TRBJ2-5, is DVKVTQSSRYLVKRTGEKVFLECVQDMDHENMFWYRQDPGLGLRLIYFSYDVKMKEKGDIPEGYSVSREKKERFSLILESASTNQTSMYLCASSLYQETQYFGPGTRLLVL.

The table lists this clonotype with a few counts. The chain carries TRBV29-1 and TRBJ1-1; D is undetermined. The CDR3 totals 13 residues. Trimming stripped 3 bases from V and 5 bases from J, with 13 bases between. Germline CDR1 SQVTM, CDR2 ANQGSEA. This CDR3 reads CSVESGPGTEAFF. The CDR3, as DNA: TGCAGCGTTGAGTCTGGGCCCGGTACTGAAGCTTTCTTT.

This clonotype has only a few counts. The chain couples TRBV7-6 to TRBJ2-3; 9 bases fit TRBD2. This CDR3 is 15 amino acids long. Germline CDR1 SGHVS, CDR2 FNYEAQ. The trim removed 7 bases at V and 0 bases at J, leaving 5 bases unmatched. Here the CDR3 DNA reads TGTGCCAGCACGAAAGCGGGGGGAAGCACAGATACGCAGTATTTT. Residues: CASTKAGGSTDTQYF.

The rearrangement links TRBV16 to TRBJ1-6, with no clear D. V dropped 0 bases and J dropped 8 bases, with 8 bases sitting between them. Looked up from germline, CDR1 is KGHSY and CDR2 is FQNENV. This CDR3 is built from 14 residues. For the CDR3, the DNA is TGTGCCAGCAGCCAATCTTACAAAGATTCACCCCTCCACTTT. As protein: CASSQSYKDSPLHF.

For this clonotype: One end of the junction does not line up with germline, which may come from a read error. The rearrangement links TRBV20-1 to TRBJ2-7; the D gene is possibly TRBD1 (5 bases). Per the germline V gene, CDR1 is DFQATT and CDR2 is SNEGSKA (reference sequence). The CDR3 contains 15 residues. The CDR3 DNA reads TGCAGAGCTAGAGGCCCAGGGCTGAGCTCCTACGAGCAGTACTTC. This translates into CRARGPGLSSYEQYF.